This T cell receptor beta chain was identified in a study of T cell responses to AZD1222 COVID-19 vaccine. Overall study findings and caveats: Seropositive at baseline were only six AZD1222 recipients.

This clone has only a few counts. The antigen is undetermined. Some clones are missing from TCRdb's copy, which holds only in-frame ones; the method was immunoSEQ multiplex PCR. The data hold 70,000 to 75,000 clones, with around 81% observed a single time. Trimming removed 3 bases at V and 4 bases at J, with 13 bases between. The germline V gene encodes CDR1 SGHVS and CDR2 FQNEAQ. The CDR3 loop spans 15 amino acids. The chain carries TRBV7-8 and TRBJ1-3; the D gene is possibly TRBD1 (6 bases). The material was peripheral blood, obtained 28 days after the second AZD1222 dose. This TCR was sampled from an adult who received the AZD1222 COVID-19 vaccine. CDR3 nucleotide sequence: TGTGCCAGCAGCTTTAGGGGGGGAGAAGGAAACACCATATATTTT. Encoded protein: CASSFRGGEGNTIYF. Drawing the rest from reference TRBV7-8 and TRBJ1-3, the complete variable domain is GAGVSQSPRYKVAKRGQDVALRCDPISGHVSLFWYQQALGQGPEFLTYFQNEAQLDKSGLPSDRFFAERPEGSVSTLKIQRTQQEDSAVYLCASSFRGGEGNTIYFGEGSWLTVV.